These T cell receptor beta chains were read from a single sample in a study of post-analysis software for immune sequencing data. Using its own MiXCR run on the PCR reads, TCRdb lists one record per CDR3 protein. The sample consists of over 250,000 distinct CDR3 sequences, 30% to 45% of them appearing once. Sample: blood. The receptors originated from a girl aged 10-17 years with multiple sclerosis. CDR3s include the opening cysteine and the closing phenylalanine or tryptophan. D genes are given only for firm matches. Clone size appears in some rows only: once, few, many, or a class for an expanded clone.

J gene: TRBJ1-2
CDR3 length: 13
clone size: many
V gene: TRBV20-1
D gene: .
CDR3 DNA: TGCAGCGGGGTGGAGGATGGGGACTATGGCTACACCTTC
CDR3 protein: CSGVEDGDYGYTF

J gene: TRBJ1-2
CDR3 length: 16
clone size: many
V gene: TRBV29-1
D gene: TRBD1
CDR3 DNA: TGCAGCGTTGAAGATGCTTCGGCGGACAGGGGCCATGGCTACACCTTC
CDR3 protein: CSVEDASADRGHGYTF

J gene: TRBJ2-3
CDR3 length: 14
clone size: few
V gene: TRBV2
D gene: TRBD2
CDR3 DNA: TGTGCCGGCAGCCCAGACGCACTAGCGGATACGCAGTATTTT
CDR3 protein: CAGSPDALADTQYF

J gene: TRBJ1-1
CDR3 length: 18
clone size: few
V gene: TRBV13
D gene: TRBD1
CDR3 DNA: TGTGCCAGCACCTTGGGGGGACAGGGGGCTTACCTGAACACTGAAGCTTTCTTT
CDR3 protein: CASTLGGQGAYLNTEAFF

J gene: TRBJ1-1
CDR3 length: 16
clone size: .
V gene: TRBV13
D gene: .
CDR3 DNA: TGTGCCAGCAGCTTAGGCCTTGTGGGGGCCGACACTGAAGCTTTCTTT
CDR3 protein: CASSLGLVGADTEAFF

J gene: TRBJ1-2
CDR3 length: 13
clone size: many
V gene: TRBV6-5
D gene: .
CDR3 DNA: TGTGCCAGCAGCTCCCCAACAGGGCCTGGCTACACCTTC
CDR3 protein: CASSSPTGPGYTF

J gene: TRBJ2-5
CDR3 length: 13
clone size: .
V gene: TRBV10-3
D gene: .
CDR3 DNA: TGTGCCGTCCTCGGAGTAGGCCGGGAGACCCAGTACTTC
CDR3 protein: CAVLGVGRETQYF

J gene: TRBJ2-1
CDR3 length: 15
clone size: once
V gene: TRBV18
D gene: TRBD2
CDR3 DNA: TGTGCCAGCTCACCACCTGTAGCGGGGTTCAATGAGCAGTTCTTC
CDR3 protein: CASSPPVAGFNEQFF

J gene: TRBJ1-4
CDR3 length: 13
clone size: many
V gene: TRBV18
D gene: TRBD1
CDR3 DNA: TGTGCCAGCTCACTAGACAGGGTTGAAAAACTGTTTTTT
CDR3 protein: CASSLDRVEKLFF

J gene: TRBJ2-1
CDR3 length: 15
clone size: .
V gene: TRBV3-1
D gene: TRBD2
CDR3 DNA: TGTGCCAGCAGGTATGCGGGGGTTTTGTACAATGAGCAGTTCTTC
CDR3 protein: CASRYAGVLYNEQFF

J gene: TRBJ2-3
CDR3 length: 11
clone size: .
V gene: TRBV12-3/TRBV12-4
D gene: .
CDR3 DNA: TGTGCCAGCGGGTTAGCAGATGCGCAGTATTTC
CDR3 protein: CASGLADAQYF

J gene: TRBJ1-4
CDR3 length: 14
clone size: few
V gene: TRBV12-3/TRBV12-4
D gene: .
CDR3 DNA: TGTGCCAGCAGTTGGGCGGGGTTGGGTGAAAAACTGTTTTTT
CDR3 protein: CASSWAGLGEKLFF

J gene: TRBJ2-2
CDR3 length: 17
clone size: few
V gene: TRBV9
D gene: TRBD1
CDR3 DNA: TGTGCCAGCAGCGTAGAGTTACAGGGGGCGAACACCGGGGAGCTGTTTTTT
CDR3 protein: CASSVELQGANTGELFF

J gene: TRBJ1-1
CDR3 length: 14
clone size: many
V gene: TRBV7-2
D gene: .
CDR3 DNA: TGTGCCAGCAGCTGGGGCGCGTCCGTCACTGAAGCTTTCTTT
CDR3 protein: CASSWGASVTEAFF

J gene: TRBJ2-1
CDR3 length: 15
clone size: .
V gene: TRBV5-6
D gene: .
CDR3 DNA: TGTGCCAGCAGCTTTTCCGGGACCCCTTACAATGAGCAGTTCTTC
CDR3 protein: CASSFSGTPYNEQFF

J gene: TRBJ1-5
CDR3 length: 13
clone size: .
V gene: TRBV12-3/TRBV12-4
D gene: .
CDR3 DNA: TGTGCCAGCGGACGACAGAGCAATCAGCCCCAGCATTTT
CDR3 protein: CASGRQSNQPQHF

J gene: TRBJ1-2
CDR3 length: 12
clone size: few
V gene: TRBV20-1
D gene: .
CDR3 DNA: TGCAGTGCTAGCACGGGGAGGGCTGCTAACACCTTC
CDR3 protein: CSASTGRAANTF

J gene: TRBJ1-1
CDR3 length: 16
clone size: few
V gene: TRBV5-1
D gene: TRBD1
CDR3 DNA: TGCGCCAGCAGCCTGGCCCCTCAGGGGGTGGGCACTGAAGCTTTCTTT
CDR3 protein: CASSLAPQGVGTEAFF

J gene: TRBJ1-1
CDR3 length: 16
clone size: .
V gene: TRBV20-1
D gene: .
CDR3 DNA: TGCAGTGCTAGAGATGGCTCCGCCGCACAGAACACTGACGCTTTCTTT
CDR3 protein: CSARDGSAAQNTDAFF

J gene: TRBJ1-2
CDR3 length: 13
clone size: few
V gene: TRBV5-1
D gene: .
CDR3 DNA: TGCGCCAGCAGCTTGATCGGTGTCGGTGGCTACACCTTC
CDR3 protein: CASSLIGVGGYTF

J gene: TRBJ2-1
CDR3 length: 16
clone size: .
V gene: TRBV20-1
D gene: TRBD1
CDR3 DNA: TGCAGTGCTAGAGGTGACCCCGGGACAGGGCATGAGGAGCAGTTCTTC
CDR3 protein: CSARGDPGTGHEEQFF

J gene: TRBJ2-3
CDR3 length: 16
clone size: .
V gene: TRBV12-3/TRBV12-4
D gene: .
CDR3 DNA: TGTGCCAGCAGTGGAGGGAGTGTATTAAGCACAGATGCGCAGTATTTT
CDR3 protein: CASSGGSVLSTDAQYF

J gene: TRBJ2-3
CDR3 length: 13
clone size: .
V gene: TRBV28
D gene: .
CDR3 DNA: TGTGCCAGCAGTGCCAATCCAGGAGATACGCAGTATTTT
CDR3 protein: CASSANPGDTQYF

J gene: TRBJ2-4
CDR3 length: 15
clone size: many
V gene: TRBV7-9
D gene: TRBD2
CDR3 DNA: TGTGCCAGCAGCTTAGAAGTTAGCGGGGTTGGCATTCAGTACTTC
CDR3 protein: CASSLEVSGVGIQYF

J gene: TRBJ2-7
CDR3 length: 15
clone size: few
V gene: TRBV7-3
D gene: TRBD2
CDR3 DNA: TGTGCCAGCAGTTTAGGACTAGCGGGATCCTACGAGCAGTACTTC
CDR3 protein: CASSLGLAGSYEQYF

J gene: TRBJ2-7
CDR3 length: 14
clone size: few
V gene: TRBV20-1
D gene: TRBD2
CDR3 DNA: TGCAGTGCTAGCGGACTAGCGGGTTCCTACGAGCAGTACTTC
CDR3 protein: CSASGLAGSYEQYF

J gene: TRBJ2-1
CDR3 length: 13
clone size: many
V gene: TRBV6-2/TRBV6-3
D gene: .
CDR3 DNA: TGTGCCAGCAGTTACCTAGCCTACAATGAGCAGTTCTTC
CDR3 protein: CASSYLAYNEQFF

J gene: TRBJ1-4
CDR3 length: 14
clone size: many
V gene: TRBV4-1
D gene: .
CDR3 DNA: TGCGCCAGCAGCCACTGGCAGGGGTGGGAAAAACTGTTTTTT
CDR3 protein: CASSHWQGWEKLFF

J gene: TRBJ2-3
CDR3 length: 16
clone size: many
V gene: TRBV12-3/TRBV12-4
D gene: TRBD2
CDR3 DNA: TGTGCCAGCAGCTCCTCGGGGACTATAGCCGTGGATACGCAGTATTTT
CDR3 protein: CASSSSGTIAVDTQYF

J gene: TRBJ2-2
CDR3 length: 16
clone size: .
V gene: TRBV28
D gene: TRBD1
CDR3 DNA: TGTGCCAGCAGCCCTGGGACAGCCTCCCCCACCGGGGAGCTGTTTTTT
CDR3 protein: CASSPGTASPTGELFF

J gene: TRBJ2-3
CDR3 length: 17
clone size: many
V gene: TRBV20-1
D gene: TRBD2
CDR3 DNA: TGCAGTGCTGGGGGCCGACTAGCGGGAAGGGTAACAGATACGCAGTATTTT
CDR3 protein: CSAGGRLAGRVTDTQYF

J gene: TRBJ1-2
CDR3 length: 13
clone size: many
V gene: TRBV29-1
D gene: .
CDR3 DNA: TGCAGCGTTGAACACGGGGTAACCTATGGCTACACCTTC
CDR3 protein: CSVEHGVTYGYTF

J gene: TRBJ2-7
CDR3 length: 18
clone size: .
V gene: TRBV2
D gene: .
CDR3 DNA: TGTGCCAGCAGTGAACGCCCGCAGGCAGGGCCTTTTACCTACGAGCAGTACTTC
CDR3 protein: CASSERPQAGPFTYEQYF

J gene: TRBJ1-4
CDR3 length: 11
clone size: once
V gene: TRBV10-3
D gene: .
CDR3 DNA: TGTGCCACTCCGGTCTTCGAAAAACTGTTTTTT
CDR3 protein: CATPVFEKLFF

J gene: TRBJ1-2
CDR3 length: 17
clone size: many
V gene: TRBV14
D gene: .
CDR3 DNA: TGTGCCAGCAGCCAAGCCAGACGGCCTTCCTTTAACTATGGCTACACCTTC
CDR3 protein: CASSQARRPSFNYGYTF

J gene: TRBJ2-1
CDR3 length: 14
clone size: many
V gene: TRBV29-1
D gene: TRBD2
CDR3 DNA: TGCAGCGTTGCGGCCCGGTTAGCGGGAAATGAGCAGTTCTTC
CDR3 protein: CSVAARLAGNEQFF

J gene: TRBJ2-7
CDR3 length: 12
clone size: .
V gene: TRBV2
D gene: TRBD1
CDR3 DNA: TGTGCCAGCAATAGACAGGGCCTCGAGCAGTACTTC
CDR3 protein: CASNRQGLEQYF

J gene: TRBJ2-1
CDR3 length: 14
clone size: many
V gene: TRBV12-3/TRBV12-4
D gene: .
CDR3 DNA: TGTGCCAGCAGTTTCGGGCGGAGTCCAAATGAGCAGTTCTTC
CDR3 protein: CASSFGRSPNEQFF

J gene: TRBJ1-1
CDR3 length: 15
clone size: many
V gene: TRBV5-1
D gene: .
CDR3 DNA: TGCGCCAGCAGCCCGCAAATTGGCAGAGGAGATGAAGCTTTCTTT
CDR3 protein: CASSPQIGRGDEAFF

J gene: TRBJ1-6
CDR3 length: 17
clone size: many
V gene: TRBV7-2
D gene: TRBD1
CDR3 DNA: TGTGCCAGCAGCTTAATTTGGGACAGAAGGAATAATTCACCCCTCCACTTT
CDR3 protein: CASSLIWDRRNNSPLHF

J gene: TRBJ1-2
CDR3 length: 14
clone size: many
V gene: TRBV9
D gene: TRBD1
CDR3 DNA: TGTGCCAGCAGCGTTGGAGGGGGCGGCTATGGCTACACCTTC
CDR3 protein: CASSVGGGGYGYTF

J gene: TRBJ2-1
CDR3 length: 14
clone size: .
V gene: TRBV30
D gene: .
CDR3 DNA: TGTGCCTGGAGTGGTTTAGCGGCCTTTAATGAGCAGTTCTTC
CDR3 protein: CAWSGLAAFNEQFF

J gene: TRBJ1-5
CDR3 length: 16
clone size: .
V gene: TRBV12-3/TRBV12-4
D gene: .
CDR3 DNA: TGTGCCAGCAGTTGGGGAGGTAGGGGCCCTAATCAGCCCCAGCATTTT
CDR3 protein: CASSWGGRGPNQPQHF

J gene: TRBJ1-2
CDR3 length: 13
clone size: many
V gene: TRBV12-3/TRBV12-4
D gene: TRBD1
CDR3 DNA: TGTGCCAGCAGTCTCCAGGGGGGATATGGCTACACCTTC
CDR3 protein: CASSLQGGYGYTF

J gene: TRBJ2-3
CDR3 length: 15
clone size: .
V gene: TRBV14
D gene: TRBD1
CDR3 DNA: TGTGCCAGCAGCCTGGAGACAGGGCGCACAGATACGCAGTATTTT
CDR3 protein: CASSLETGRTDTQYF

J gene: TRBJ1-3
CDR3 length: 16
clone size: .
V gene: TRBV3-1
D gene: .
CDR3 DNA: TGTGCCAGCAGCCAAGAGCTCAGAAGGTCTGGAAACACCATATATTTT
CDR3 protein: CASSQELRRSGNTIYF

J gene: TRBJ2-1
CDR3 length: 15
clone size: .
V gene: TRBV20-1
D gene: .
CDR3 DNA: TGCAGTGCAAGGGGGGGACGGGAGGAAGCCCGTGAGCAGTTCTTC
CDR3 protein: CSARGGREEAREQFF

J gene: TRBJ2-1
CDR3 length: 17
clone size: .
V gene: TRBV14
D gene: TRBD2
CDR3 DNA: TGTGCCAGCAGCCAAGGGTCGATAGCGGGAGATGGGGGTGAGCAGTTCTTC
CDR3 protein: CASSQGSIAGDGGEQFF

J gene: TRBJ2-7
CDR3 length: 16
clone size: few
V gene: TRBV4-1
D gene: TRBD1
CDR3 DNA: TGCGCCAGCAGCCCGGTTGCTGGGGGACAGATCTACGAGCAGTACTTC
CDR3 protein: CASSPVAGGQIYEQYF

J gene: TRBJ1-1
CDR3 length: 13
clone size: once
V gene: TRBV14
D gene: .
CDR3 DNA: TGTGCCAGCAGTTATGACACCTACACTGAAGCTTTCTTT
CDR3 protein: CASSYDTYTEAFF

J gene: TRBJ1-1
CDR3 length: 15
clone size: many
V gene: TRBV7-3
D gene: .
CDR3 DNA: TGTGCCAGCAGTTTAACCCCGGGGGGGAACACTGAAGCTTTCTTT
CDR3 protein: CASSLTPGGNTEAFF

J gene: TRBJ2-1
CDR3 length: 18
clone size: .
V gene: TRBV4-2
D gene: TRBD2
CDR3 DNA: TGTGCCAGCAGCCAAGATAAGGCAGGACTAGCGGGACAGGGTGAGCAGTTCTTC
CDR3 protein: CASSQDKAGLAGQGEQFF

J gene: TRBJ2-2
CDR3 length: 14
clone size: .
V gene: TRBV20-1
D gene: .
CDR3 DNA: TGCAGTGCTAGTGCAGTAGCGGAGACCGGGGAGCTGTTTTTT
CDR3 protein: CSASAVAETGELFF

J gene: TRBJ2-3
CDR3 length: 16
clone size: .
V gene: TRBV20-1
D gene: TRBD2
CDR3 DNA: TGCAGTGCTAGAGGACCGCAGCGGGGGGGCCAAGATACGCAGTATTTT
CDR3 protein: CSARGPQRGGQDTQYF

J gene: TRBJ2-7
CDR3 length: 13
clone size: .
V gene: TRBV20-1
D gene: TRBD1
CDR3 DNA: TGCAGTGCTAGCGACAGGGGGCACTACGAGCAGTACTTC
CDR3 protein: CSASDRGHYEQYF

J gene: TRBJ1-2
CDR3 length: 11
clone size: many
V gene: TRBV20-1
D gene: .
CDR3 DNA: TGCAGTGCTAGAGCGAGGGATGGCTACACCTTC
CDR3 protein: CSARARDGYTF

J gene: TRBJ2-7
CDR3 length: 13
clone size: .
V gene: TRBV20-1
D gene: .
CDR3 DNA: TGCAGTGCCCTCGACAGGCTCTCCTACGAGCAGTACTTC
CDR3 protein: CSALDRLSYEQYF